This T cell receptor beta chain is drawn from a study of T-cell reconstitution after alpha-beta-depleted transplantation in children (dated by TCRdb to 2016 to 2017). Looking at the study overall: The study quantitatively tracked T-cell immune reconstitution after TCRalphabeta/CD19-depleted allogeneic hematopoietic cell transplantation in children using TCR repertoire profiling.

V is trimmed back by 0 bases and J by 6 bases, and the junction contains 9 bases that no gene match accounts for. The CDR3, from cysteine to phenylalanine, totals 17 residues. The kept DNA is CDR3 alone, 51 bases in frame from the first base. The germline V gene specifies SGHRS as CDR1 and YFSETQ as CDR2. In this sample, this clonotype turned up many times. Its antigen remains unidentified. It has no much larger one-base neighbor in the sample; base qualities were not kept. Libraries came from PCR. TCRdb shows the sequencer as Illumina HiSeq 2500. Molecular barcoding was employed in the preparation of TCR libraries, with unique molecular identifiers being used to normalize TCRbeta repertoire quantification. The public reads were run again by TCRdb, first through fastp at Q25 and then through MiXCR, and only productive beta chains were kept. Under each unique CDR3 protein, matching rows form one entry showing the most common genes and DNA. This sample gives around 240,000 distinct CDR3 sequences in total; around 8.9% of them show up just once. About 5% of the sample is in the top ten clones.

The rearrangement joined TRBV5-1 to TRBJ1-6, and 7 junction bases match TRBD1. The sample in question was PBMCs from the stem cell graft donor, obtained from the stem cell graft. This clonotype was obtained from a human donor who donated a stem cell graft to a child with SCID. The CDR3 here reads CASSLALGQRINSPLHF. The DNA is TGCGCCAGCAGCTTGGCCTTGGGACAGCGAATTAATTCACCCCTCCACTTT.